This TCR beta chain was profiled in a study of blood T cell repertoires in COVID-19. Background on the study: The analysed material was cDNA or gDNA that came from T cells, B-cell-depleted T cells, or PBMCs.

The CDR3 extends over 14 amino acids. Germline V gene lookup returns CDR1 SNHLY and CDR2 FYNNEI. Trimming at V came to 3 bases and at J to 9 bases, leaving 6 bases not matched to a gene. Produced via immunoSEQ multiplex PCR; TCRdb's table is partial and in-frame only. The table records about 260,000 clones, around four fifths of them present only once. The V and J genes are TRBV2 and TRBJ2-7, with 12 bases that match TRBD2. The sequenced sample consisted of peripheral blood. This TCR derives from a man aged 55 to 70 who had recovered from COVID-19. In DNA form, the CDR3 reads TGTGCCAGCAGTGATTGGCTAGCGGGAGGGGCGCAGTACTTC. This gives the protein CASSDWLAGGAQYF.